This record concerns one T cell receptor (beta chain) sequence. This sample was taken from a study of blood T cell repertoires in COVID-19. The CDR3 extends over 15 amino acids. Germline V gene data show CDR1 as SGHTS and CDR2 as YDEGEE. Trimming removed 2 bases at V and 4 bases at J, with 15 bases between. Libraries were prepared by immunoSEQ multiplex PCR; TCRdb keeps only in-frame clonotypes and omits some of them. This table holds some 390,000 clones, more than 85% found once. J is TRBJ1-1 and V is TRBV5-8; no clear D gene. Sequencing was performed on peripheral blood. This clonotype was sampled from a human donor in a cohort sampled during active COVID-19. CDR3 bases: TGTGCCAGCAGCTTTCTCCTGGTGGGGAGCACTGAAGCTTTCTTT. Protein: CASSFLLVGSTEAFF.